The sequence of this T cell receptor beta chain was determined in a study of blood T cell repertoires in COVID-19. Across the study: Samples taken during acute and convalescent COVID-19 were collected in the United States, Italy and Spain.

Germline V gene lookup returns CDR1 WNHNN and CDR2 SYGVQD (reference sequence). V lost 3 bases and J 3 bases, leaving 12 bases between the germline ends. The length of the CDR3 is 15 residues. How the authors handled the data: Nucleated cell number was recorded as an estimate derived from reference gene primer amplification. Sequencing used immunoSEQ multiplex PCR; TCRdb keeps in-frame clones, though not all of them. That table furnishes V, J and clone size, whereas the DNA furnished D and trimming. The sample has 250,000 to 300,000 clones, 65% to 90% seen once. The chain employs TRBV10-1 and TRBJ2-1; D might be TRBD2 (5 bases). The source of this sequence is a man younger than 35 who had recovered from COVID-19. The sample was PBMCs or T cells enriched from blood (not recorded which). CDR3 amino acids: CASSETSSSYNEQFF. The DNA of the CDR3 is TGCGCCAGCAGTGAAACGTCTAGCAGCTACAATGAGCAGTTCTTC.